One T cell receptor (beta chain) is described in this entry. The antigen remains undetermined. Clones were read by immunoSEQ multiplex PCR, and TCRdb kept only the in-frame ones, dropping some. Of 100,000 to 130,000 clones in the sample, about 82% were seen once. These data originate in a study of T cell responses to AZD1222 COVID-19 vaccine. Looking at the study overall: Both about-4-week and about-12-week second-dose recipients were combined. Study-level findings and limits: Just a handful of people given AZD1222 tested seropositive at baseline. Clonal diversity was possibly underestimated; the donors were predominantly white British and more often female. Spike-wide vaccine-associated CD4 TCRs dominated at 160-218 and 743-854.

Germline CDR1 reads MNHEY; CDR2 reads SVGAGI. Trimming removed 5 bases from V and 4 bases from J; junction bases left unmatched: 4. The CDR3 covers 14 residues. Sequences were derived from peripheral blood, sampled on day 0 of AZD1222 vaccination. The chain links TRBV6-5 to TRBJ1-2, with 10 bases identical to TRBD1. This receptor was identified in an adult in good health. For the CDR3, the DNA is TGTGCCAGCAGTCCCGGGACAGGGGTCTATGGCTACACCTTC. Amino acids: CASSPGTGVYGYTF.